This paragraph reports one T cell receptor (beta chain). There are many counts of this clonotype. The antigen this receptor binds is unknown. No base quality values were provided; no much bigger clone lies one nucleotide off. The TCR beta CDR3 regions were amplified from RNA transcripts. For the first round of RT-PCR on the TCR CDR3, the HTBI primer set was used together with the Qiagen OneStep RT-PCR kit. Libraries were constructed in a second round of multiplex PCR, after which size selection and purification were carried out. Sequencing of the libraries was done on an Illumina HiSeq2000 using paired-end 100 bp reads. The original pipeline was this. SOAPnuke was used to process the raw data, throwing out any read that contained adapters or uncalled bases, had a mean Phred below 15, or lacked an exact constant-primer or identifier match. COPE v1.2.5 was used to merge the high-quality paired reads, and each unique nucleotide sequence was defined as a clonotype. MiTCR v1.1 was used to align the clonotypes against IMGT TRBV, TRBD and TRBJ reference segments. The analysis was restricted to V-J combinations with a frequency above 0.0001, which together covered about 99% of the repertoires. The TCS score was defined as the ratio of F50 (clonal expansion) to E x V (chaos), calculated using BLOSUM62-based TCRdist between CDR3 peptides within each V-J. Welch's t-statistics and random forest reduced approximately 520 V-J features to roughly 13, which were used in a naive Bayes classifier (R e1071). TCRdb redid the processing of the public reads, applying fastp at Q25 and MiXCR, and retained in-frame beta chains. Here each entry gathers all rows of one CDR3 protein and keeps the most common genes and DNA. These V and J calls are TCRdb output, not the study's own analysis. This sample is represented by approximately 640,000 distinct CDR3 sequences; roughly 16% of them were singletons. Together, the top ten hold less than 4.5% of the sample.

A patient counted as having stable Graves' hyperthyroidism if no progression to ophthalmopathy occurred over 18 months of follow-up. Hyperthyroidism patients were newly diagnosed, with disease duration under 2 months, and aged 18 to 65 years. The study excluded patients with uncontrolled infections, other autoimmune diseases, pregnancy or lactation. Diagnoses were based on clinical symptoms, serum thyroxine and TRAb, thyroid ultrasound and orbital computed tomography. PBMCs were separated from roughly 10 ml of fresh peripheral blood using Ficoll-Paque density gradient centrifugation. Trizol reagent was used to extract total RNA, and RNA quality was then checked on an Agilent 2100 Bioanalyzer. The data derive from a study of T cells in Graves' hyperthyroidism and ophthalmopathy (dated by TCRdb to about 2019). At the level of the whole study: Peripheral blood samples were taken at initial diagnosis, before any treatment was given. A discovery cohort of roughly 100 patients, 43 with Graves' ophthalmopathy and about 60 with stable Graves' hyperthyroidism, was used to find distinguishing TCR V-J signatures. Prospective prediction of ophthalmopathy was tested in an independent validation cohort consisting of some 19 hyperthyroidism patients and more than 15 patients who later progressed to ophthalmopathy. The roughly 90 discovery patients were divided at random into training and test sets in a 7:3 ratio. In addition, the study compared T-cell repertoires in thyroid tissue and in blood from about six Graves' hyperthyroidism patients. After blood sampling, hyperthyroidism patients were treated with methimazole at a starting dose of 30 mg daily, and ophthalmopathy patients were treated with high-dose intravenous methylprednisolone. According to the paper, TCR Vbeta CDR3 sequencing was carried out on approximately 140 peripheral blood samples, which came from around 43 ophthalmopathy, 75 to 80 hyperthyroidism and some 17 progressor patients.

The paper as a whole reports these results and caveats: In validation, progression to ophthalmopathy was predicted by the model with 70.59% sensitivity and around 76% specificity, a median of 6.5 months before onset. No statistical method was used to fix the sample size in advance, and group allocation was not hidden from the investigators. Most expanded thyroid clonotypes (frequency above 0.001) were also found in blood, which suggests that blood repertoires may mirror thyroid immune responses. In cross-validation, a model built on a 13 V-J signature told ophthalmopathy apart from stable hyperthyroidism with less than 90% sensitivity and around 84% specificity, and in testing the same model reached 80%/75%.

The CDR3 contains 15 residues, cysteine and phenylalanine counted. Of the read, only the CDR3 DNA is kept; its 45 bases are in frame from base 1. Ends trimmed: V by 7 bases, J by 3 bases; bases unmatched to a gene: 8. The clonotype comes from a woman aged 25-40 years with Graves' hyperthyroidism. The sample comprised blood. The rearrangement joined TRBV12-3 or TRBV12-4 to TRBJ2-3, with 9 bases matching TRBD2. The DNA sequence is TGTGCCAGCACCTTCAGGACTAGCGTGACAGATACGCAGTATTTT. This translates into CASTFRTSVTDTQYF.